The TCR beta chain under discussion was sequenced for a study of T-cell reconstitution after alpha-beta-depleted transplantation in children. CDR1 and CDR2 (germline): MNHEY, SMNVEV (reference sequence). The V gene lost 3 bases and the J gene lost 5 bases, with 23 bases spanning the gap. The CDR3 is made up of 17 amino acids. Notes on the study in general: The study reportedly traced alpha-beta T cells about two months after transplant to several hundred expanded graft clones.

Unique molecular identifiers were incorporated during preparation of the TCRbeta library. TCRdb reanalysed the PCR reads using MiXCR and keeps one entry per CDR3 protein. The profile covers under 850,000 distinct CDR3 sequences, with about an eighth appearing a single time and roughly 0.77% taken by the ten largest. This clonotype was seen only a few times. The antigen is unknown. This TCR was recovered from a girl aged 2 to 9 with congenital amegakaryocytic thrombocytopenia, due to receive a stem cell transplant. Sequencing used PBMCs, obtained before TCRalphabeta/CD19-depleted stem cell transplant. The genes are TRBV27 and TRBJ2-7; D might be TRBD2 (6 bases). The CDR3 here is CASSFKSGTPEEDEQYF. For the CDR3, the DNA is TGTGCCAGCAGTTTTAAGTCCGGGACTCCCGAGGAGGACGAGCAGTACTTC.